This T cell receptor beta chain comes out of a study of technical replicates of blood from a few donors. Assay: immunoSEQ multiplex PCR; the TCRdb copy retains only in-frame clones and omits some. The sample records 75,000 to 95,000 clones, around 94% being singletons. CDR1 and CDR2 from the germline V gene are MNHEY and SVGAGI. The germline V and J ends were trimmed by 3 bases and 10 bases, with 16 bases remaining between them. CDR3 length: 14 residues. The chain carries TRBV6-5 and TRBJ1-3; D remains unclear. The sequencing sample was made of T cells isolated from PBMCs. The TCR was taken from a human donor in good health. The CDR3 DNA is TGTGCCAGCAGTTATTTTGGGCCCCAAAGGACCATATATTTT. This gives the protein CASSYFGPQRTIYF.